The 15 T cell receptor beta chains in this list originate from one sample, sequenced in a study of cytomegalovirus exposure and HLA in healthy donors. The PCR made use of 60 Vbeta and 13 Jbeta primers. Clones were read by immunoSEQ multiplex PCR, and TCRdb kept only the in-frame ones, dropping some. The sample carries 100,000 to 150,000 clones, approximately 78% recorded once. The sample comprised PBMCs. The receptor set was obtained from a woman in her twenties or thirties in good health and CMV-seronegative.

The rearrangement joins TRBV4-2 to TRBJ1-5, with 7 bases aligning to TRBD1. Trimming took 3 bases from V and 2 from J; bases not matched to a gene: 4. The CDR3 is 15 amino acids. The germline gives CDR1 LGHNA, CDR2 YNFKEQ. CDR3 residues: CASSQLTGGNQPQHF. CDR3 DNA: TGTGCCAGCAGCCAGTTAACAGGGGGCAATCAGCCCCAGCATTTT.

V gene TRBV6-5 combines with J gene TRBJ1-5; 11 nucleotides line up with TRBD1. The CDR3 is 16 amino acids. V lost 4 bases and J lost 5; bases outside the gene matches: 7. Germline V gene lookup returns CDR1 MNHEY and CDR2 SVGAGI. The CDR3: CASSSTGTGGDQPQHF. For the CDR3, the DNA is TGTGCCAGCAGTTCCACCGGGACAGGGGGTGATCAGCCCCAGCATTTT.

The CDR3 sequence is CASSKHRAGVNTEAFF. In nucleotides, the CDR3 is TGTGCCAGCAGCAAACATAGGGCGGGGGTCAACACTGAAGCTTTCTTT. The V and J genes are TRBV5-8 and TRBJ1-1; D perhaps matches TRBD1 (5 bases). The V gene lost 4 bases and the J gene lost 2 bases, with 18 bases spanning the gap. The length of the CDR3 is 16 residues. Germline CDR1 is SGHTS and CDR2 is YDEGEE.

The chain links TRBV29-1 to TRBJ2-7, with TRBD2 identical over 13 bases. Losses at the gene ends were 6 bases for V and 5 bases for J; bases not matched to a gene: 4. Germline CDR1 reads SQVTM; CDR2 reads ANQGSEA. The CDR3 loop spans 13 amino acids. CDR3 loop: CSVRLAGGDEQYF. CDR3 DNA sequence: TGCAGCGTGCGACTAGCGGGGGGCGACGAGCAGTACTTC.

In its sample, this clone was seen once. This chain joins TRBV7-2 and TRBJ2-7; 9 nucleotides align to TRBD2. J lost 2 bases, V lost 5 bases, and 10 bases had no gene match. Germline V lookup: CDR1 SGHTA, CDR2 FQGNSA. CDR3 length: 16 residues. The CDR3 protein is CASSMAPAGGTYEQYF. The CDR3 nucleotides read TGTGCCAGCAGCATGGCCCCAGCGGGAGGAACCTACGAGCAGTACTTC.

The V call is TRBV5-4, the J call TRBJ2-7, with 12 bases aligning to TRBD1. V lost 4 bases to trimming and J lost 6 bases; unmatched junction nucleotides: 5. The CDR3 consists of 14 residues. CDR1 is SGHNT, CDR2 YYREEE, per germline (reference sequence). The CDR3 region is CASSPRDRGPEQYF. The CDR3 nucleotides are TGTGCCAGCAGCCCGAGGGACAGGGGGCCCGAGCAGTACTTC.

The rearrangement links TRBV5-1 to TRBJ1-1; 10 nucleotides line up with TRBD1. Germline V gene lookup returns CDR1 SGHRS and CDR2 YFSETQ. The CDR3 has 16 amino acids. V was clipped by 0 bases and J by 5 bases; unmatched bases: 7. The CDR3 DNA is TGCGCCAGCAGCTTGGGTACCGGGACAGGGGATACTGAAGCTTTCTTT. Its translation: CASSLGTGTGDTEAFF. The entire variable domain, with the rest obtained from reference TRBV5-1 and TRBJ1-1, is as follows: KAGVTQTPRYLIKTRGQQVTLSCSPISGHRSVSWYQQTPGQGLQFLFEYFSETQRNKGNFPGRFSGRQFSNSRSEMNVSTLELGDSALYLCASSLGTGTGDTEAFFGQGTRLTVV.

V usage is TRBV7-2 and J usage is TRBJ2-5; D ambiguous. The CDR3 runs 14 residues. Trimming pared 1 base from V and 2 bases from J, leaving 8 bases between. Germline V CDR1 and CDR2: SGHTA, FQGNSA. The CDR3 reads CASSLGAYQETQYF. The CDR3 DNA is TGTGCCAGCAGCTTAGGGGCTTATCAAGAGACCCAGTACTTC.

The V call is TRBV29-1, the J call TRBJ1-2; D unclear. The length of the CDR3 is 13 residues. V was trimmed by 4 bases and J by 1 base, leaving 10 bases between them. Germline-derived CDR1 and CDR2 are SQVTM and ANQGSEA. Written as DNA, the CDR3 is TGCAGCGTTGCTAGTCGATTTAACTATGGCTACACCTTC. Translating gives CSVASRFNYGYTF.

V and J are TRBV5-1 and TRBJ1-1; the D gene is possibly TRBD1 (5 bases). CDR1 and CDR2 (germline): SGHRS, YFSETQ. The length of the CDR3 is 14 residues. The V gene lost 2 bases and the J gene lost 4 bases, with 12 bases spanning the gap. The CDR3 DNA sequence: TGCGCCAGCAGCTTTCAGAAAGGGGTCACTGAAGCTTTCTTT. Its translation: CASSFQKGVTEAFF.

V and J are TRBV9 and TRBJ2-7, with 9 positions matching TRBD1. The germline CDR1 and CDR2 sequences are SGDLS and YYNGEE. V trimming: 1 base; J trimming: 5 bases; junction bases outside the gene matches: 4. This CDR3 has 14 amino acids. This CDR3 is CASSVSRTGDEQYF. CDR3 bases: TGTGCCAGCAGCGTAAGTAGGACAGGGGACGAGCAGTACTTC.

This chain's CDR3 is CASLDRGRMSEAFF. In nucleotides, the CDR3 is TGTGCCAGTCTGGACAGGGGGCGCATGAGTGAAGCTTTCTTT. This rearrangement joins TRBV27 to TRBJ1-1, with TRBD1 identical over 11 bases. Looked up from germline, CDR1 is MNHEY and CDR2 is SMNVEV (reference sequence). Trimming took 9 bases from V and 7 from J; bases not matched to a gene: 10. The CDR3 is 14 amino acids.

The V and J genes are TRBV28 and TRBJ1-5; tentatively, D is TRBD1 (6 bases). Germline V CDR1 and CDR2: MDHEN, SYDVKM. The CDR3 consists of 14 residues. Trimming took off 3 bases at V and 3 bases at J, with 9 bases between the two ends. This CDR3 reads CASSFTGTNQPQHF. In nucleotides, the CDR3 is TGTGCCAGCAGTTTTACAGGGACCAATCAGCCCCAGCATTTT.

The chain carries TRBV5-4 and TRBJ1-4; TRBD1 matches 9 bases. Germline CDR1 SGHNT, CDR2 YYREEE (reference sequence). With 0 bases clipped from V and 8 bases from J, the junction kept 5 bases outside the gene matches. The CDR3 runs to 15 residues. The CDR3 DNA reads as TGTGCCAGCAGCTTGGTCGGGACAGGGTCCGAAAAACTGTTTTTT. It encodes CASSLVGTGSEKLFF.

The chain uses TRBV25-1 and TRBJ1-1, with D uncertain. V was clipped by 2 bases and J by 5 bases, with 12 bases between them. This CDR3 contains 14 residues. Germline-derived CDR1 and CDR2 are MGHDK and SYGVNS. DNA for the CDR3: TGTGCCAGCAGTGAAAGACAATTTGGTACTGAAGCTTTCTTT. The encoded protein is CASSERQFGTEAFF.